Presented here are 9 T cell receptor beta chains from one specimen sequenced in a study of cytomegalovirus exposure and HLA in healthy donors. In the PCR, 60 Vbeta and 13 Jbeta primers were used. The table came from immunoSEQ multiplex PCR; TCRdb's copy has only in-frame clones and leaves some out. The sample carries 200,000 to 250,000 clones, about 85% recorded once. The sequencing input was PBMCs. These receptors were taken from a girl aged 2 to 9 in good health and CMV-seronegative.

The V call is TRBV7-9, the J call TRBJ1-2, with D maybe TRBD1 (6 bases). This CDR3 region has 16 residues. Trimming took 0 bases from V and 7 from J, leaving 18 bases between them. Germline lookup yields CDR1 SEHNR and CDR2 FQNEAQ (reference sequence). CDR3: CASSLAAGGSSGGYTF. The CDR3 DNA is TGTGCCAGCAGCTTAGCAGCGGGGGGCAGCTCGGGTGGCTACACCTTC.

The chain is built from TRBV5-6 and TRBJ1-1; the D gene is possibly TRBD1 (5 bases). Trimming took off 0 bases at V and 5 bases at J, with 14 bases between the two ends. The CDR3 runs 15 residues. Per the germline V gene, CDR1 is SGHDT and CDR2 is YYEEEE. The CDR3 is CASSLVKGPGTEAFF. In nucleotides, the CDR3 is TGTGCCAGCAGCTTGGTGAAGGGTCCAGGGACTGAAGCTTTCTTT.

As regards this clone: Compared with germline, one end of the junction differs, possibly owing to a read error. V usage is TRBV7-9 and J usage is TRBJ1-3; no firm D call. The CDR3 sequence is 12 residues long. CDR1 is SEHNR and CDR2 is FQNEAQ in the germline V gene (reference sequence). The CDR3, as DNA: TGTTCCAGCAGCCAACACGGAAACACCATATATTTT. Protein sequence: CSSSQHGNTIYF. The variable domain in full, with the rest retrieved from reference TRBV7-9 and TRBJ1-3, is DTGVSQNPRHKITKRGQNVTFRCDPISEHNRLYWYRQTLGQGPEFLTYFQNEAQLEKSRLLSDRFSAERPKGSFSTLEIQRTEQGDSAMYLCSSSQHGNTIYFGEGSWLTVV.

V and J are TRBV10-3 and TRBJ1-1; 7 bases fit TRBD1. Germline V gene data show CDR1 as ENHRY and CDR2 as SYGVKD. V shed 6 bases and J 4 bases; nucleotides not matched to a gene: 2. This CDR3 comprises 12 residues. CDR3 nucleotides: TGTGCCATCAGCAGGGGGAGCACTGAAGCTTTCTTT. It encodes CAISRGSTEAFF.

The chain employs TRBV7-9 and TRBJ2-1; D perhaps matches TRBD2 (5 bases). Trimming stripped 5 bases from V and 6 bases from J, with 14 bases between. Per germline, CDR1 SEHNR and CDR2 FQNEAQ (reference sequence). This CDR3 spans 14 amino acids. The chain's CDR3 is CASSPPDSSNEQFF. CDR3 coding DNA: TGTGCCAGCAGCCCTCCGGACTCGTCCAATGAGCAGTTCTTC. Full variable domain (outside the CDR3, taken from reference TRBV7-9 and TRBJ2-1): DTGVSQNPRHKITKRGQNVTFRCDPISEHNRLYWYRQTLGQGPEFLTYFQNEAQLEKSRLLSDRFSAERPKGSFSTLEIQRTEQGDSAMYLCASSPPDSSNEQFFGPGTRLTVL.

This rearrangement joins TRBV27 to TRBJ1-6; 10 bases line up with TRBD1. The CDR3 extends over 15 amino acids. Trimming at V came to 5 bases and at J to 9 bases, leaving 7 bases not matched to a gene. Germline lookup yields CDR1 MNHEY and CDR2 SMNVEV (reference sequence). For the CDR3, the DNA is TGTGCCAGCAGTCCACGACAGGGGGCAGGTTCACCCCTCCACTTT. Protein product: CASSPRQGAGSPLHF.

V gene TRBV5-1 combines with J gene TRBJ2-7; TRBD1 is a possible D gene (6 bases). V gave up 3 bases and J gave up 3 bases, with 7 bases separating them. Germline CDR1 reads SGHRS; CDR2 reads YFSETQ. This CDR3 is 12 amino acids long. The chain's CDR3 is CASSYRDYEQYF. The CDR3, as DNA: TGCGCCAGCAGCTACAGGGACTACGAGCAGTACTTC.

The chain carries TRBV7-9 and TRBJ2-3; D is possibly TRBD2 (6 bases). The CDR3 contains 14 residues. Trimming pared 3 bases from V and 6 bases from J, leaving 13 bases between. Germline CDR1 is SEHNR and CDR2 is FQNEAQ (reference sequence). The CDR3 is CASSLMEGSDTQYF. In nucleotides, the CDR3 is TGTGCCAGCAGCTTGATGGAGGGGTCGGATACGCAGTATTTT.

CDR3 loop: CASRDTQKTSGSSYEQYF. In DNA form, the CDR3 reads TGCGCCAGCAGGGATACCCAGAAGACTAGCGGGAGCTCCTACGAGCAGTACTTC. The gene calls are TRBV5-1 and TRBJ2-7; 12 bases agree with TRBD2. Germline assignment: CDR1 SGHRS and CDR2 YFSETQ. V lost 5 bases to trimming and J lost 0 bases; unmatched junction nucleotides: 12. This CDR3 has 18 amino acids.